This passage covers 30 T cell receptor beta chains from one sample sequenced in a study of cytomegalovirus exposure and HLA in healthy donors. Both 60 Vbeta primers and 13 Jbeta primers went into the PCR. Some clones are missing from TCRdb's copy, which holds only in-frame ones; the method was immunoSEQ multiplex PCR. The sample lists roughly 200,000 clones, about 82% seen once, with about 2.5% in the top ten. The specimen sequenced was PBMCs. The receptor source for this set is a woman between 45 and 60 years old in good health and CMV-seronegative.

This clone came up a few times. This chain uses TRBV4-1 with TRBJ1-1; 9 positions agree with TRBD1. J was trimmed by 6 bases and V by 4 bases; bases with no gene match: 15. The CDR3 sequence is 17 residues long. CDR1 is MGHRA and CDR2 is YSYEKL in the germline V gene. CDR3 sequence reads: CASSPRTGTGTIAEAFF. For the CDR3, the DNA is TGCGCCAGCAGCCCGCGAACCGGGACAGGGACGATCGCTGAAGCTTTCTTT.

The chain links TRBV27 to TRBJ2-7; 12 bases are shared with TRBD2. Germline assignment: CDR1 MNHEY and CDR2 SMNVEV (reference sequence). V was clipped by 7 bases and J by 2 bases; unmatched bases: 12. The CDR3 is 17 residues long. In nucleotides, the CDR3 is TGTGCCAGCACACCCGGGGCAGGACTAGCGGGAACCTACGAGCAGTACTTC. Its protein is CASTPGAGLAGTYEQYF.

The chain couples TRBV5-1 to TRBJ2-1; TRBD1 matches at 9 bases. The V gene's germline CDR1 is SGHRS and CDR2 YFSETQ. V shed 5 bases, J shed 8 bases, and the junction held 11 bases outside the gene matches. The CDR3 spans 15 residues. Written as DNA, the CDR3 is TGCGCCAGCAGGAAATATGGGACAGGGATGGATGAGCAGTTCTTC. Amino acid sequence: CASRKYGTGMDEQFF. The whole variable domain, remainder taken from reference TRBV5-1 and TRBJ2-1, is KAGVTQTPRYLIKTRGQQVTLSCSPISGHRSVSWYQQTPGQGLQFLFEYFSETQRNKGNFPGRFSGRQFSNSRSEMNVSTLELGDSALYLCASRKYGTGMDEQFFGPGTRLTVL.

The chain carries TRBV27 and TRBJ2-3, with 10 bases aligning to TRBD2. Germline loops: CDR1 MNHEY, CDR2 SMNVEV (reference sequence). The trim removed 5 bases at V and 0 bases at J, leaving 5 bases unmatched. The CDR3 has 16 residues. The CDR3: CASSPSGRASTDTQYF. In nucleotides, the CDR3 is TGTGCCAGCAGTCCTAGCGGGAGAGCTAGCACAGATACGCAGTATTTT.

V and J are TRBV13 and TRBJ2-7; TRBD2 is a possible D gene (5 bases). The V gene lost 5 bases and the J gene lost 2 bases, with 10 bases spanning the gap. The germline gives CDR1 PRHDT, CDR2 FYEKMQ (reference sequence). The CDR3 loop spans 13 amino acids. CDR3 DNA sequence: TGTGCCAGCAGCGTCTACGGGACCTACGAGCAGTACTTC. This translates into CASSVYGTYEQYF.

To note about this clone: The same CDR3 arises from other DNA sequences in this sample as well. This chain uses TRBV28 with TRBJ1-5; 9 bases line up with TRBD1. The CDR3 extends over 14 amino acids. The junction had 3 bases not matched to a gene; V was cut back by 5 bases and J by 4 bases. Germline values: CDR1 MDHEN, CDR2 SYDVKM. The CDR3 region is CASSLTGGNQPQHF. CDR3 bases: TGTGCCAGCAGTCTGACAGGGGGGAATCAGCCCCAGCATTTT.

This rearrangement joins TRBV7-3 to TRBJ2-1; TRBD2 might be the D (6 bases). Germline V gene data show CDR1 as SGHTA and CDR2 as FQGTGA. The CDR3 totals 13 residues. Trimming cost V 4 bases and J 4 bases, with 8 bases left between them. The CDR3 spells CASSSGLYNEQFF. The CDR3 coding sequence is TGTGCCAGCAGCTCGGGACTGTACAATGAGCAGTTCTTC.

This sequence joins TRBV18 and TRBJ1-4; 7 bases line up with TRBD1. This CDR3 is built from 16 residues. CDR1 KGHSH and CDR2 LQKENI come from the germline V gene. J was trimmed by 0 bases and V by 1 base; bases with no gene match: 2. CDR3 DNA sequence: TGTGCCAGCTCACCACTGGGGACAGCAACTAATGAAAAACTGTTTTTT. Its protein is CASSPLGTATNEKLFF.

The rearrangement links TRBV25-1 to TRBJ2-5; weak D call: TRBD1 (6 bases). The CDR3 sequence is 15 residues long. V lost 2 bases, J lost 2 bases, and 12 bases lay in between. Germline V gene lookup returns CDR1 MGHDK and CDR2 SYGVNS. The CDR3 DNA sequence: TGTGCCAGCAGTGAACCAGGGGATCGACAAGAGACCCAGTACTTC. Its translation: CASSEPGDRQETQYF. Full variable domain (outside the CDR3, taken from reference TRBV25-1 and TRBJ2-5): EADIYQTPRYLVIGTGKKITLECSQTMGHDKMYWYQQDPGMELHLIHYSYGVNSTEKGDLSSESTVSRIRTEHFPLTLESARPSHTSQYLCASSEPGDRQETQYFGPGTRLLVL.

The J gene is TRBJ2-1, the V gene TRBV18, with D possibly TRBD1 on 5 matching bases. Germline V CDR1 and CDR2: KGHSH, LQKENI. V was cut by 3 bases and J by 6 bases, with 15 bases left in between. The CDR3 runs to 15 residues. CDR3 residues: CASSPLALRVNEQFF. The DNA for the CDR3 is TGTGCCAGCTCACCCCTTGCCCTCAGGGTCAATGAGCAGTTCTTC.

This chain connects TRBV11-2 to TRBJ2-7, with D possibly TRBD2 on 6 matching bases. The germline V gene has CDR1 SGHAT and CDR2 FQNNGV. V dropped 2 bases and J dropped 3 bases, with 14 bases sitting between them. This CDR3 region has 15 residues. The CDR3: CASSLRAGQGYEQYF. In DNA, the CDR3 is TGTGCCAGCAGCTTAAGGGCGGGGCAGGGCTACGAGCAGTACTTC. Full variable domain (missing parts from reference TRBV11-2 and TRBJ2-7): EAGVAQSPRYKIIEKRQSVAFWCNPISGHATLYWYQQILGQGPKLLIQFQNNGVVDDSQLPKDRFSAERLKGVDSTLKIQPAKLEDSAVYLCASSLRAGQGYEQYFGPGTRLTVT.

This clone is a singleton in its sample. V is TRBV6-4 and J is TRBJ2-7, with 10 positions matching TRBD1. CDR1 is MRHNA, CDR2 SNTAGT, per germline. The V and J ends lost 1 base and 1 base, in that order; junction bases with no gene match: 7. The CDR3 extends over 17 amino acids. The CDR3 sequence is CASSDWDRGVDSYEQYF. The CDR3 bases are TGTGCCAGCAGTGACTGGGACAGGGGAGTAGATTCCTACGAGCAGTACTTC.

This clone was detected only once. The CDR3 DNA is TGTGCCAGCAGCTTATCCCCTCACAGGGTAAATGAGCAGTTCTTC. Encoded protein: CASSLSPHRVNEQFF. This rearrangement joins TRBV7-2 to TRBJ2-1; D possibly corresponds to TRBD1 (6 bases). The CDR3 length is 15 residues. The V and J ends lost 2 bases and 7 bases respectively, with 15 bases between them. CDR1 and CDR2 from the germline V gene are SGHTA and FQGNSA.

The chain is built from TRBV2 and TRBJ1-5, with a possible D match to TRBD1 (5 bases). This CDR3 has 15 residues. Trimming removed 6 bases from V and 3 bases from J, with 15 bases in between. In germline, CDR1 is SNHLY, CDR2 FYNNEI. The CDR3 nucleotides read TGTGCCAGCAGACAGGAATCATCCCCCAATCAGCCCCAGCATTTT. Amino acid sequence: CASRQESSPNQPQHF.

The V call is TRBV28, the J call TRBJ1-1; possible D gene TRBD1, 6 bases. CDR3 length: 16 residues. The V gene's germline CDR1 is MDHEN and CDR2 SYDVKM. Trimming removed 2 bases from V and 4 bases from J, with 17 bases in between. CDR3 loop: CASSLNLDRGSTEAFF. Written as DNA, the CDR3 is TGTGCCAGCAGTTTAAATTTGGACAGAGGAAGCACTGAAGCTTTCTTT.

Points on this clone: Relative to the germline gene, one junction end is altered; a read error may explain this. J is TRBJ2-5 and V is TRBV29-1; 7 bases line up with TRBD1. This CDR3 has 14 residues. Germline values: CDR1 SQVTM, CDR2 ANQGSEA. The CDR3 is CSVVKGGRGETQYF. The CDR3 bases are TGCAGTGTTGTTAAAGGGGGCCGGGGAGAGACCCAGTACTTC.

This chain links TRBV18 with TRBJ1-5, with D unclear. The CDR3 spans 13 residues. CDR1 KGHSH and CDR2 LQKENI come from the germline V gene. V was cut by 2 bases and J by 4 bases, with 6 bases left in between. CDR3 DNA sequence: TGTGCCAGCTCACCAAGCTTAAATCAGCCCCAGCATTTT. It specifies CASSPSLNQPQHF.

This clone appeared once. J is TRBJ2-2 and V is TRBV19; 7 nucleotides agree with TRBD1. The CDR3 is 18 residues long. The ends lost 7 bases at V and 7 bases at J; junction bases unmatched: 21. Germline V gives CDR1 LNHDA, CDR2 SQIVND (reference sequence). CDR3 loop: CASTLSRGGHGIGGELFF. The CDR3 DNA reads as TGTGCCAGTACCCTATCACGAGGGGGCCATGGGATCGGCGGGGAGCTGTTTTTT. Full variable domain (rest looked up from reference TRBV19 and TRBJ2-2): DGGITQSPKYLFRKEGQNVTLSCEQNLNHDAMYWYRQDPGQGLRLIYYSQIVNDFQKGDIAEGYSVSREKKESFPLTVTSAQKNPTAFYLCASTLSRGGHGIGGELFFGEGSRLTVL.

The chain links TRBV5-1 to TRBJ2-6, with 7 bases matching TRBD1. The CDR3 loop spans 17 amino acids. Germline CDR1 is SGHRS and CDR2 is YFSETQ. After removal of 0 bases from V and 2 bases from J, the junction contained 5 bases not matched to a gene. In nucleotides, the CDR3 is TGCGCCAGCAGCTTGGTTACACAGGGGACTGGGGCCAACGTCCTGACTTTC. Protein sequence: CASSLVTQGTGANVLTF.

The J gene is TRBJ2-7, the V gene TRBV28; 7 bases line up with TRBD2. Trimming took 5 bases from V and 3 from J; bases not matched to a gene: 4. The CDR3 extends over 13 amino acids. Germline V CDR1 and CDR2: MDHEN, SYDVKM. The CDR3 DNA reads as TGTGCCAGCAGTCCCCCGGGAGGCTACGAGCAGTACTTC. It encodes CASSPPGGYEQYF. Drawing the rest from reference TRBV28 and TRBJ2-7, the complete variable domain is DVKVTQSSRYLVKRTGEKVFLECVQDMDHENMFWYRQDPGLGLRLIYFSYDVKMKEKGDIPEGYSVSREKKERFSLILESASTNQTSMYLCASSPPGGYEQYFGPGTRLTVT.

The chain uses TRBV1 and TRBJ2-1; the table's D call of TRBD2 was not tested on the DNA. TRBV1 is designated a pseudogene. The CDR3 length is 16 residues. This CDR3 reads CTSSHQREKSYNEQFF. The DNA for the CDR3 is TGCACCAGCAGCCACCAGCGGGAGAAGTCCTACAATGAGCAGTTCTTC.

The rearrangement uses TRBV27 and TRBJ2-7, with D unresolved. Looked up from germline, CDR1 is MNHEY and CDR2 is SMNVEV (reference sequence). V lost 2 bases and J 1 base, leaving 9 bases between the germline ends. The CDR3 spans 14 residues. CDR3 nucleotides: TGTGCCAGCAGTTTAAGACTCGATTCCTACGAGCAGTACTTC. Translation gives CASSLRLDSYEQYF.

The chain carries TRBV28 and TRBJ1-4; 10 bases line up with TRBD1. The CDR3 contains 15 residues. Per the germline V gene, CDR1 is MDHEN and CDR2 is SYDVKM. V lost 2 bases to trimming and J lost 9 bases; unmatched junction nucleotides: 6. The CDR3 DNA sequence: TGTGCCAGCAGTTTAAGGGACAGGGGAAGACAAAAACTGTTTTTT. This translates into CASSLRDRGRQKLFF. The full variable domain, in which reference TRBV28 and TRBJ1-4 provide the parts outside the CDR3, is DVKVTQSSRYLVKRTGEKVFLECVQDMDHENMFWYRQDPGLGLRLIYFSYDVKMKEKGDIPEGYSVSREKKERFSLILESASTNQTSMYLCASSLRDRGRQKLFFGSGTQLSVL.

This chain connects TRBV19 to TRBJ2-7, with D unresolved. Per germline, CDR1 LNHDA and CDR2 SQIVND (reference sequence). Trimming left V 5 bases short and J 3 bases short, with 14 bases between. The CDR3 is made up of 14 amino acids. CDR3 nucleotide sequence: TGTGCCAGTAGTCCCGGCGGCGAATACTACGAGCAGTACTTC. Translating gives CASSPGGEYYEQYF.

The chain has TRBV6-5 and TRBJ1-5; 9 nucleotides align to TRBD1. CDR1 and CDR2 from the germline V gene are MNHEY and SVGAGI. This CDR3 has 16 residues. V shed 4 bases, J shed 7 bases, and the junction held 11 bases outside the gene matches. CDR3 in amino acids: CASSLAGTGTGQPQHF. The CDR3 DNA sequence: TGTGCCAGCAGTTTAGCCGGGACAGGGACAGGACAGCCCCAGCATTTT.

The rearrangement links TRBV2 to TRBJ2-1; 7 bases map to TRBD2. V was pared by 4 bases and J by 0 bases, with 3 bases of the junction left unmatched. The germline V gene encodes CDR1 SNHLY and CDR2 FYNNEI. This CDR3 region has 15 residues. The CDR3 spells CASSGTGGSYNEQFF. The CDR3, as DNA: TGTGCCAGCAGTGGGACGGGAGGCTCCTACAATGAGCAGTTCTTC.

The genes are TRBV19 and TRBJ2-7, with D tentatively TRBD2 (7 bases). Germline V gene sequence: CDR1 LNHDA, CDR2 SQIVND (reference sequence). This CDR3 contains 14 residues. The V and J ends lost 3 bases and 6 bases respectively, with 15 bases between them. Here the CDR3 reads CASSILRGAGEQYF. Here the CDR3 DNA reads TGTGCCAGTAGTATCCTTCGGGGGGCAGGCGAGCAGTACTTC.

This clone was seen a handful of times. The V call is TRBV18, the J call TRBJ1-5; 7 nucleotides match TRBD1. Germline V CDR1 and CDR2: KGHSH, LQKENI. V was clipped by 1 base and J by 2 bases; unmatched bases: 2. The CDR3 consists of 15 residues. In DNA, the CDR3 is TGTGCCAGCTCACCACAGGGGGCAGGCAATCAGCCCCAGCATTTT. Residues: CASSPQGAGNQPQHF. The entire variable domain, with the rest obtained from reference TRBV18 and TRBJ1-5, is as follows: NAGVMQNPRHLVRRRGQEARLRCSPMKGHSHVYWYRQLPEEGLKFMVYLQKENIIDESGMPKERFSAEFPKEGPSILRIQQVVRGDSAAYFCASSPQGAGNQPQHFGDGTRLSIL.

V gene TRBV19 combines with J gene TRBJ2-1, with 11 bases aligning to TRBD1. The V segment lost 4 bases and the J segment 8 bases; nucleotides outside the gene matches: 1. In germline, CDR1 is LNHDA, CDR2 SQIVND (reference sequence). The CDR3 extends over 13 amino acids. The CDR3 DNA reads TGTGCCAGTAGTAGGGACAGGGGGGATGAGCAGTTCTTC. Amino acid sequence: CASSRDRGDEQFF.

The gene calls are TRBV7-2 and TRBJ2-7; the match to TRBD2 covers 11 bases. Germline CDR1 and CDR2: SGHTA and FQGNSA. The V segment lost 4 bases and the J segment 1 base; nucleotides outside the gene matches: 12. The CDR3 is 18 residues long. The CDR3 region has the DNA TGTGCCAGCAGCTACCAGGGGCTACTAGCGGGAGCTTCCTACGAGCAGTACTTC. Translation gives CASSYQGLLAGASYEQYF.